The 4 T cell receptor beta chains below come from one sample, sequenced in a study of TIL therapy for anti-PD-1-resistant metastatic lung cancer. Time point given: pre-treatment sample, taken before nivolumab and TIL therapy. The libraries were made with immunoSEQ v3. Clones were read by immunoSEQ multiplex PCR, and TCRdb kept only the in-frame ones, dropping some. The sample includes about 32,000 clones, around three quarters of them seen just once. Specimen: blood, collected at baseline. These receptors were taken from a woman between 30 and 80 years old with non-small cell lung cancer.

The V and J genes are TRBV5-1 and TRBJ2-2, with D possibly being TRBD2 (6 bases). Trimming removed 4 bases from V and 10 bases from J, with 17 bases in between. Germline CDR1 is SGHRS and CDR2 is YFSETQ. This CDR3 has 14 residues. CDR3 amino acids: CASSSAGRAEELFF. The CDR3 bases are TGCGCCAGCAGCAGCGCGGGGCGGGCGGAGGAGCTGTTTTTT.

The chain has TRBV19 and TRBJ2-7, with D uncertain. Trimming shortened V by 8 bases and J by 0 bases, and 8 bases separated the two germline ends. The germline CDR1 and CDR2 sequences are LNHDA and SQIVND (reference sequence). CDR3 length equals 12 residues. CDR3 region: CASASGSYEQYF. DNA of the CDR3: TGTGCCAGTGCTTCGGGCTCCTACGAGCAGTACTTC.

V usage is TRBV7-2 and J usage is TRBJ2-7; D may be TRBD2 (5 bases). The V gene's germline CDR1 is SGHTA and CDR2 FQGNSA. Trimming stripped 5 bases from V and 3 bases from J, with 14 bases between. This CDR3 has 14 residues. CDR3 sequence reads: CASSETRFYYEQYF. The CDR3 region has the DNA TGTGCCAGCAGCGAAACTAGATTCTACTACGAGCAGTACTTC.

V usage is TRBV10-2 and J usage is TRBJ2-7; the D gene is possibly TRBD2 (6 bases). The V end was cut by 8 bases, the J end by 5 bases, with 22 bases between. Germline V gene sequence: CDR1 WSHSY, CDR2 SAAADI. The CDR3 is made up of 15 amino acids. In DNA, the CDR3 is TGCGCCAGCCAATCAAGCGGCAGGAGGGACCACGAGCAGTACTTC. It encodes CASQSSGRRDHEQYF.